This TCR beta chain was observed in a study of early T cells in non-severe SARS-CoV-2 infection. Study summary: Bulk RNA from unsorted whole blood was sequenced; chains were unpaired. Overall study results and limits: Reliance on VDJdb matching favored anti-spike CD8 responses; private and CD4 specificities were missed.

In the library, individual cDNA molecules carried attached unique molecular identifiers. TCRdb re-called the 5' RACE reads through MiXCR, storing one row per CDR3 protein. In the table there are approximately 46,000 distinct CDR3 sequences, 23% of which are singletons. Germline values: CDR1 MNHEY, CDR2 SVGEGT. The CDR3 is 17 residues long. V was pared by 4 bases and J by 3 bases, with 9 bases of the junction left unmatched. This clonotype turned up a few times. What it binds is unknown. This material consisted of whole blood, taken at baseline. The chain is built from TRBV6-2 or TRBV6-3 and TRBJ2-5; 12 bases align to TRBD2. The source is an adult who was a healthcare worker with PCR-confirmed SARS-CoV-2 infection or an uninfected control (not recorded which). CDR3 coding DNA: TGTGCCAGCAGTTCGGCGCACTGGACTAGCGGGGAAGAGACCCAGTACTTC. Translated: CASSSAHWTSGEETQYF.